This TCR beta chain emerged from a study of blood T cell repertoires in COVID-19. Study at large: Samples representing acute and convalescent COVID-19 were sourced from the United States, Italy and Spain. Sample material is recorded as cDNA or gDNA derived from T cells, B-cell-depleted T cells, or PBMCs.

Profiling relied on immunoSEQ multiplex PCR, and the TCRdb table lists in-frame clones only, not all of them. The repertoire consists of over 200,000 clones, with 70% to 90% occurring once and the leading ten covering 9.5% to 15%. In germline, CDR1 is SGHTA, CDR2 FQGTGA. Trimming removed 5 bases from V and 7 bases from J; junction bases left unmatched: 27. The CDR3 spans 21 residues. This clonotype was sampled from a young woman who had recovered from COVID-19. The chain recombines TRBV7-3 with TRBJ2-3, with TRBD1 matching 10 bases. Sequencing was carried out using peripheral blood. The CDR3 reads CASSEGTGVLSGSVVWHTQYF. In DNA, the CDR3 is TGTGCCAGCAGCGAAGGGACAGGGGTCTTAAGCGGGAGCGTTGTCTGGCATACGCAGTATTTT. The variable domain in full, with the rest retrieved from reference TRBV7-3 and TRBJ2-3, is GAGVSQTPSNKVTEKGKYVELRCDPISGHTALYWYRQSLGQGPEFLIYFQGTGAADDSGLPNDRFFAVRPEGSVSTLKIQRTERGDSAVYLCASSEGTGVLSGSVVWHTQYFGPGTRLTVL.